The text below deals with one T cell receptor (beta chain). Its antigen is undetermined. RNA transcripts were the source from which TCR beta CDR3 regions were amplified. The library came from an HTBI-primed first-round RT-PCR and a second-round multiplex PCR. TCRdb re-called the multiplex PCR reads through MiXCR, storing one row per CDR3 protein. The sample holds about 550,000 distinct CDR3 sequences, under 45% seen once. New diagnoses, under 2 months' duration, and ages 18 to 65 characterized the hyperthyroidism patients. Diagnostic conclusions were grounded in clinical symptoms, serum thyroxine, TRAb, thyroid ultrasound and orbital computed tomography. This sample is drawn from a study of Graves' ophthalmopathy and Graves' hyperthyroidism. Whole-study findings and limits: Using a 13-signature model, the authors split ophthalmopathy from stable hyperthyroidism, with 87.88% sensitivity and 80% to 84% specificity.

Trimming took 10 bases from V and 2 from J; bases not matched to a gene: 5. Germline CDR1 reads SNHLY; CDR2 reads FYNNEI. CDR3 size: 14 residues. The material sequenced was peripheral blood or thyroid tissue (not recorded which). This TCR was recovered from an adult man with Graves' hyperthyroidism. This rearrangement joins TRBV2 to TRBJ2-3; 11 bases are a match to TRBD2. For the CDR3, the DNA is TGTGCCACTTCTAGCGGGGGGCTCACAGATACGCAGTATTTT. Protein product: CATSSGGLTDTQYF.